A selection of T cell receptor beta chains follows, all from one sample in a study of regulatory T cells in long-lasting Graves disease. One entry per CDR3 protein results from TCRdb running MiXCR on the multiplex PCR reads. The table shows around 480,000 distinct CDR3 sequences, with around 15% occurring only once. The same data also went into a second study, on T cells in Graves' hyperthyroidism and ophthalmopathy.

This sample comprised peripheral blood mononuclear cells (PBMCs), obtained at new diagnosis, from a patient treated with antithyroid drugs. The receptors originated from a man aged 35-49 years with Graves disease. CDR3s include the opening cysteine and the closing phenylalanine or tryptophan. Fields, in order: D gene, clone size, J gene, V gene, CDR3 protein, CDR3 DNA. A D gene is named only where the DNA matches it firmly. A row's size may be missing; if present it is once, few, many or a size class.

d_call: TRBD1
clone_size: many
j_call: TRBJ2-7
v_call: TRBV30
cdr3_aa: CASIMGQGSRSSYEQYF
cdr3_nt: TGTGCCTCGATAATGGGACAGGGGTCGAGGAGCTCCTACGAGCAGTACTTC

d_call: TRBD2
clone_size: .
j_call: TRBJ2-1
v_call: TRBV7-2
cdr3_aa: CASSLLAGSGEQFF
cdr3_nt: TGTGCCAGCAGTCTACTAGCGGGATCCGGTGAGCAGTTCTTC

d_call: .
clone_size: few
j_call: TRBJ1-1
v_call: TRBV25-1
cdr3_aa: CASSVSGTEAFF
cdr3_nt: TGTGCCAGCAGTGTCTCGGGGACTGAAGCTTTCTTT

d_call: TRBD2
clone_size: many
j_call: TRBJ2-3
v_call: TRBV28
cdr3_aa: CASSLTGLAVTDTQYF
cdr3_nt: TGTGCCAGCAGTTTAACGGGACTAGCGGTGACAGATACGCAGTATTTT

d_call: .
clone_size: many
j_call: TRBJ2-5
v_call: TRBV11-3
cdr3_aa: CASSLGWPSGEETQYF
cdr3_nt: TGTGCCAGCAGCTTAGGATGGCCCTCAGGCGAGGAGACCCAGTACTTC

d_call: .
clone_size: many
j_call: TRBJ2-2
v_call: TRBV5-4
cdr3_aa: CASSVPTDTGELFF
cdr3_nt: TGTGCCAGCAGCGTACCTACAGACACCGGGGAGCTGTTTTTT

d_call: TRBD1
clone_size: few
j_call: TRBJ2-7
v_call: TRBV4-2
cdr3_aa: CASSHLQGNDEQYF
cdr3_nt: TGTGCCAGCAGCCACTTACAGGGGAATGACGAGCAGTACTTC

d_call: TRBD1
clone_size: many
j_call: TRBJ2-7
v_call: TRBV29-1
cdr3_aa: CSVEGDRGSYEQYF
cdr3_nt: TGCAGCGTTGAAGGGGACAGGGGTTCCTACGAGCAGTACTTC

d_call: .
clone_size: .
j_call: TRBJ2-1
v_call: TRBV7-9
cdr3_aa: CASKFGLGSSYNEQFF
cdr3_nt: TGTGCCAGCAAGTTTGGTCTCGGGAGCTCCTACAATGAGCAGTTCTTC

d_call: .
clone_size: many
j_call: TRBJ2-3
v_call: TRBV4-2
cdr3_aa: CASSQEPTDTQYF
cdr3_nt: TGTGCCAGCAGCCAAGAGCCGACAGATACGCAGTATTTT

d_call: TRBD1
clone_size: .
j_call: TRBJ2-3
v_call: TRBV6-1
cdr3_aa: CASSPGQGAGTDTQYF
cdr3_nt: TGTGCCAGCAGCCCAGGACAGGGGGCCGGCACAGATACGCAGTATTTT

d_call: TRBD1
clone_size: many
j_call: TRBJ2-5
v_call: TRBV2
cdr3_aa: CASSRDRGSETQYF
cdr3_nt: TGTGCCAGCAGTAGGGACAGGGGGAGCGAGACCCAGTACTTC

d_call: .
clone_size: few
j_call: TRBJ2-2
v_call: TRBV7-8
cdr3_aa: CASSLVLRGTGELFF
cdr3_nt: TGTGCCAGCAGCTTAGTTCTGCGAGGCACCGGGGAGCTGTTTTTT

d_call: TRBD2
clone_size: .
j_call: TRBJ2-1
v_call: TRBV12-3/TRBV12-4
cdr3_aa: CASSGPGTSGPLEQFF
cdr3_nt: TGTGCCAGCAGTGGCCCCGGGACTAGCGGGCCCCTTGAGCAGTTCTTC

d_call: TRBD2
clone_size: many
j_call: TRBJ2-7
v_call: TRBV27
cdr3_aa: CASSSGLAGTKQYF
cdr3_nt: TGTGCCAGCAGTTCGGGACTAGCGGGAACGAAGCAGTACTTC

d_call: TRBD2
clone_size: .
j_call: TRBJ2-2
v_call: TRBV2
cdr3_aa: CASRHSGRALGTGELFF
cdr3_nt: TGTGCCAGCAGGCATAGCGGGAGGGCCCTCGGCACCGGGGAGCTGTTTTTT

d_call: .
clone_size: many
j_call: TRBJ2-3
v_call: TRBV28
cdr3_aa: CASSLFDGSTDTQYF
cdr3_nt: TGTGCCAGCAGTTTATTCGACGGAAGCACAGATACGCAGTATTTT

d_call: .
clone_size: many
j_call: TRBJ2-7
v_call: TRBV6-2/TRBV6-3
cdr3_aa: CASSYTAGSYEQYF
cdr3_nt: TGTGCCAGCAGTTACACCGCAGGGAGTTACGAGCAGTACTTC

d_call: TRBD2
clone_size: few
j_call: TRBJ2-1
v_call: TRBV20-1
cdr3_aa: CSARAIAGGPDNEQFF
cdr3_nt: TGCAGTGCTAGAGCTATAGCGGGCGGACCAGACAATGAGCAGTTCTTC

d_call: TRBD2
clone_size: many
j_call: TRBJ2-1
v_call: TRBV14
cdr3_aa: CASSQESGSPYNEQFF
cdr3_nt: TGTGCCAGCAGCCAAGAAAGCGGGAGCCCCTACAATGAGCAGTTCTTC

d_call: .
clone_size: many
j_call: TRBJ2-7
v_call: TRBV6-1
cdr3_aa: CASTYLGGGSDYEQYF
cdr3_nt: TGTGCCAGCACCTACCTCGGGGGAGGTTCAGACTACGAGCAGTACTTC

d_call: TRBD1
clone_size: many
j_call: TRBJ1-1
v_call: TRBV11-2
cdr3_aa: CASSRPGQGNTEAFF
cdr3_nt: TGTGCCAGCAGCAGGCCGGGACAGGGGAACACTGAAGCTTTCTTT

d_call: .
clone_size: many
j_call: TRBJ2-2
v_call: TRBV9
cdr3_aa: CASSVARDTGELFF
cdr3_nt: TGTGCCAGCAGCGTAGCCAGAGACACCGGGGAGCTGTTTTTT

d_call: .
clone_size: .
j_call: TRBJ2-1
v_call: TRBV30
cdr3_aa: CAWGTRNEQFF
cdr3_nt: TGTGCCTGGGGGACCCGCAATGAGCAGTTCTTC

d_call: .
clone_size: many
j_call: TRBJ2-1
v_call: TRBV27
cdr3_aa: CASSSPSVSYNEQFF
cdr3_nt: TGTGCCAGCAGTTCACCTAGCGTCTCCTACAATGAGCAGTTCTTC

d_call: TRBD2
clone_size: .
j_call: TRBJ2-3
v_call: TRBV20-1
cdr3_aa: CSARGGTSGRTDTQYF
cdr3_nt: TGCAGTGCTAGAGGCGGGACTAGCGGGAGAACAGATACGCAGTATTTT

d_call: .
clone_size: .
j_call: TRBJ2-3
v_call: TRBV6-5
cdr3_aa: CASSWASTDTQYF
cdr3_nt: TGTGCCAGCAGTTGGGCTAGCACAGATACGCAGTATTTT

d_call: .
clone_size: few
j_call: TRBJ1-1
v_call: TRBV18
cdr3_aa: CASSPLGQRNTEAFF
cdr3_nt: TGTGCCAGCTCACCACTAGGACAAAGGAACACTGAAGCTTTCTTT

d_call: .
clone_size: many
j_call: TRBJ1-5
v_call: TRBV28
cdr3_aa: CASSLGGFNQPQHF
cdr3_nt: TGTGCCAGCAGTTTAGGTGGCTTCAATCAGCCCCAGCATTTT

d_call: TRBD2
clone_size: many
j_call: TRBJ2-2
v_call: TRBV28
cdr3_aa: CASSLPSGSRTGELFF
cdr3_nt: TGTGCCAGCAGCCTACCCAGCGGGAGTCGTACCGGGGAGCTGTTTTTT

d_call: TRBD1
clone_size: .
j_call: TRBJ1-2
v_call: TRBV20-1
cdr3_aa: CSARDHGTANGYTF
cdr3_nt: TGCAGTGCTAGAGATCACGGGACAGCGAATGGCTACACCTTC

d_call: TRBD2
clone_size: many
j_call: TRBJ2-3
v_call: TRBV6-1
cdr3_aa: CASSEGRGAPDTQYF
cdr3_nt: TGTGCCAGCAGTGAAGGGCGGGGGGCCCCAGATACGCAGTATTTT

d_call: .
clone_size: few
j_call: TRBJ2-6
v_call: TRBV28
cdr3_aa: CASSPRLGTGANVLTF
cdr3_nt: TGTGCCAGCAGTCCCCGACTAGGAACTGGGGCCAACGTCCTGACTTTC

d_call: TRBD1
clone_size: many
j_call: TRBJ2-2
v_call: TRBV3-1
cdr3_aa: CASSHDTGTGGSTGELFF
cdr3_nt: TGTGCCAGCAGCCACGACACCGGGACAGGTGGCTCCACCGGGGAGCTGTTTTTT

d_call: .
clone_size: many
j_call: TRBJ1-1
v_call: TRBV6-1
cdr3_aa: CASSDQGLMNTEAFF
cdr3_nt: TGTGCCAGCAGTGACCAGGGATTAATGAACACTGAAGCTTTCTTT

d_call: TRBD2
clone_size: .
j_call: TRBJ2-7
v_call: TRBV15
cdr3_aa: CATSRVEGGSYEQYF
cdr3_nt: TGTGCCACCAGCAGAGTTGAGGGAGGGTCCTACGAGCAGTACTTC

d_call: .
clone_size: many
j_call: TRBJ1-2
v_call: TRBV18
cdr3_aa: CASSSPQEIGYTF
cdr3_nt: TGTGCCAGCTCATCCCCGCAGGAAATCGGCTACACCTTC

d_call: .
clone_size: many
j_call: TRBJ2-7
v_call: TRBV3-1
cdr3_aa: CASSPRGVYEQYF
cdr3_nt: TGTGCCAGCAGCCCGAGGGGGGTTTACGAGCAGTACTTC

d_call: .
clone_size: many
j_call: TRBJ2-7
v_call: TRBV6-1
cdr3_aa: CASSERDGNYEQYF
cdr3_nt: TGTGCCAGCAGTGAACGGGACGGAAACTACGAGCAGTACTTC

d_call: TRBD2
clone_size: .
j_call: TRBJ2-1
v_call: TRBV19
cdr3_aa: CASSIGLAGDEQFF
cdr3_nt: TGTGCCAGTAGTATAGGACTAGCGGGAGATGAGCAGTTCTTC

d_call: .
clone_size: few
j_call: TRBJ1-2
v_call: TRBV4-2
cdr3_aa: CASSQVQGANYGYTF
cdr3_nt: TGTGCCAGCAGCCAGGTACAAGGGGCAAACTATGGCTACACCTTC

d_call: TRBD1
clone_size: many
j_call: TRBJ2-7
v_call: TRBV20-1
cdr3_aa: CSAAGTDLVLAEQYF
cdr3_nt: TGCAGTGCAGCCGGGACAGATCTCGTTTTGGCCGAGCAGTACTTC

d_call: .
clone_size: .
j_call: TRBJ2-7
v_call: TRBV24-1
cdr3_aa: CATSDDRYEQYF
cdr3_nt: TGTGCCACCAGTGATGACAGGTACGAGCAGTACTTC

d_call: TRBD1
clone_size: .
j_call: TRBJ1-4
v_call: TRBV2
cdr3_aa: CASRAGTGHEKLFF
cdr3_nt: TGTGCCAGCAGAGCCGGGACAGGCCATGAAAAACTGTTTTTT

d_call: .
clone_size: many
j_call: TRBJ2-7
v_call: TRBV28
cdr3_aa: CASRAMGGRSSYEQYF
cdr3_nt: TGTGCCAGCAGGGCTATGGGAGGCCGGAGCTCCTACGAGCAGTACTTC

d_call: TRBD1
clone_size: many
j_call: TRBJ1-2
v_call: TRBV12-3/TRBV12-4
cdr3_aa: CASSLVGTGDGYTF
cdr3_nt: TGTGCCAGCAGTTTAGTGGGGACAGGGGATGGCTACACCTTC

d_call: .
clone_size: few
j_call: TRBJ2-1
v_call: TRBV13
cdr3_aa: CASSVSQGNEQFF
cdr3_nt: TGTGCCAGCAGCGTCTCCCAGGGAAATGAGCAGTTCTTC

d_call: TRBD1
clone_size: many
j_call: TRBJ2-7
v_call: TRBV3-1
cdr3_aa: CASSPLLIRTGRSSSYEQYF
cdr3_nt: TGTGCCAGCAGCCCCTTGCTTATTAGGACAGGGCGCTCCAGCTCCTACGAGCAGTACTTC

d_call: TRBD2
clone_size: many
j_call: TRBJ2-7
v_call: TRBV5-1
cdr3_aa: CASSSSGSMDEQYF
cdr3_nt: TGCGCCAGCAGCAGTAGCGGGAGTATGGACGAGCAGTACTTC

d_call: .
clone_size: .
j_call: TRBJ1-5
v_call: TRBV10-1
cdr3_aa: CASSAGVGQPQHF
cdr3_nt: TGCGCCAGCAGTGCAGGGGTCGGTCAGCCCCAGCATTTT

d_call: .
clone_size: .
j_call: TRBJ2-7
v_call: TRBV2
cdr3_aa: CASSLVGVGSYEQYF
cdr3_nt: TGTGCCAGCAGTTTGGTGGGAGTAGGGTCCTACGAGCAGTACTTC

d_call: .
clone_size: few
j_call: TRBJ2-3
v_call: TRBV7-2
cdr3_aa: CASSLDGGPNTDTQYF
cdr3_nt: TGTGCCAGCAGCTTAGATGGCGGGCCGAACACAGATACGCAGTATTTT

d_call: TRBD1
clone_size: .
j_call: TRBJ2-1
v_call: TRBV6-2/TRBV6-3
cdr3_aa: CASSDLTGGDEQFF
cdr3_nt: TGTGCCAGCAGTGATTTGACAGGGGGAGATGAGCAGTTCTTC

d_call: .
clone_size: .
j_call: TRBJ2-7
v_call: TRBV20-1
cdr3_aa: CSAHFLAWEQYF
cdr3_nt: TGCAGTGCCCACTTTCTAGCATGGGAGCAGTACTTC

d_call: .
clone_size: many
j_call: TRBJ1-4
v_call: TRBV20-1
cdr3_aa: CSAPRRGRNEKLFF
cdr3_nt: TGCAGTGCCCCTCGCCGGGGGCGCAATGAAAAACTGTTTTTT

d_call: TRBD2
clone_size: .
j_call: TRBJ2-7
v_call: TRBV3-1
cdr3_aa: CASSPLGLAAREEQYF
cdr3_nt: TGTGCCAGCAGCCCCCTCGGACTAGCCGCTCGGGAGGAGCAGTACTTC

d_call: .
clone_size: .
j_call: TRBJ2-1
v_call: TRBV10-2
cdr3_aa: CASLDSYNEQFF
cdr3_nt: TGCGCCAGCCTCGACTCTTACAATGAGCAGTTCTTC

d_call: TRBD1
clone_size: few
j_call: TRBJ2-7
v_call: TRBV7-9
cdr3_aa: CASSSAGTGGSEQYF
cdr3_nt: TGTGCCAGCAGCTCCGCCGGGACAGGGGGTTCCGAGCAGTACTTC

d_call: .
clone_size: many
j_call: TRBJ2-1
v_call: TRBV28
cdr3_aa: CASSRAGNEQFF
cdr3_nt: TGTGCCAGCAGTCGGGCCGGGAATGAGCAGTTCTTC